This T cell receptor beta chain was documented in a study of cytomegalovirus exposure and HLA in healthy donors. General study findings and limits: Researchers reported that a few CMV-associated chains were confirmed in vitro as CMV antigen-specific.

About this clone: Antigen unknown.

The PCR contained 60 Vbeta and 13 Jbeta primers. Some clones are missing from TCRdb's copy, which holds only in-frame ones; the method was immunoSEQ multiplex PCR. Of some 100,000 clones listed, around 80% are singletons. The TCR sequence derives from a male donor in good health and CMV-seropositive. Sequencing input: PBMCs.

The CDR3 sequence: CASSLLLGRTGNYEQYF. CDR3 in DNA: TGCGCCAGCAGCTTGCTTCTCGGCCGGACAGGGAACTACGAGCAGTACTTC. J is TRBJ2-5 and V is TRBV5-1, with 8 nucleotides matching TRBD1. The DNA end favors TRBJ2-7, so the J call may be wrong. This CDR3 region has 17 residues. Germline CDR1 and CDR2: SGHRS and YFSETQ.